This T cell receptor beta chain originates from a study of blood T cell repertoires in COVID-19. Study information: Sources were T cells, B-cell-depleted T cells, or PBMCs; the material itself was cDNA or gDNA.

Only in-frame clones appear in the TCRdb table, and some are missing; sequencing was by immunoSEQ multiplex PCR. The data hold a few hundred thousand clones, with around four fifths observed a single time. This clone appeared a single time. The germline V gene encodes CDR1 SGHNT and CDR2 YYREEE (reference sequence). This CDR3 spans 16 amino acids. With V trimmed by 2 bases and J by 5 bases, 11 bases remained unmatched. The sequenced sample consisted of peripheral blood. This TCR derives from a man aged 25-40 years with active or convalescent COVID-19. The chain combines TRBV5-4 with TRBJ2-3; 7 bases are a match to TRBD2. As DNA, the CDR3 is TGTGCCAGCAGCTTCCCCCCCACAGGCGGGGGAGATACGCAGTATTTT. It is translated as CASSFPPTGGGDTQYF.